These T cell receptor beta chains were read from a single sample in a study of T cell changes during pregnancy in multiple sclerosis. The protocol was immunoSEQ multiplex PCR, while the TCRdb copy is restricted to in-frame clones and leaves out a portion. This sample has more than 50,000 clones, with roughly nine tenths found just once. The starting material was peripheral blood, obtained before pregnancy. The receptors come from a female donor with multiple sclerosis, enrolled in a pregnancy study. Each CDR3 is given with its conserved first and last residue. The D gene is left open where the match is weak. Only some rows state a clone size, as once, few, many or a class for expanded clones.

size,J,D,length,V,DNA,CDR3
NA,TRBJ2-5,NA,14,TRBV7-9,TGTGCCAGCAGCCCACAGATGTACCAAGAGACCCAGTACTTC,CASSPQMYQETQYF
NA,TRBJ2-1,TRBD2,14,TRBV11-2,TGTGCCAGCAGCTTACCTCGCGGGGGGGCCGAGCAGTTCTTC,CASSLPRGGAEQFF
NA,TRBJ1-3,NA,12,TRBV5-6,TGTGCCAGCAGCTTTCCAGGAAACACCATATATTTT,CASSFPGNTIYF
NA,TRBJ1-1,NA,13,TRBV18,TGTGCCAGCTCCCCTTTGGGCAACACTGAAGCTTTCTTT,CASSPLGNTEAFF
NA,TRBJ1-6,TRBD1,16,TRBV9,TGTGCCAGCAGCGTTGCACAGGGGGCTAATAATTCACCCCTCCACTTT,CASSVAQGANNSPLHF
NA,TRBJ1-2,NA,11,TRBV6-5,TGTGCCAGCATAAGCAGCAGGGGCTACACCTTC,CASISSRGYTF
NA,TRBJ1-1,NA,13,TRBV19,TGTGCCAGTAGTATCGACACGAACACTGAAGCTTTCTTT,CASSIDTNTEAFF
NA,TRBJ2-3,TRBD2,16,TRBV19,TGTGCCAGTAGTACCCTAGCGGGGGGATACACAGATACGCAGTATTTT,CASSTLAGGYTDTQYF
NA,TRBJ1-2,TRBD1,17,TRBV4-2,TGTGCCAGCAGCCAAGTCGGACAGGGGGCGTTGATATACGGCTACACCTTC,CASSQVGQGALIYGYTF
NA,TRBJ2-7,TRBD1,14,TRBV6-6,TGTGCCAGCAGTTACTCCGACAGGGCCTACGAGCAGTACTTC,CASSYSDRAYEQYF
NA,TRBJ2-7,TRBD1,13,TRBV19,TGTGCTACCGGGACAGGGGGGACCAGGGAGCAGTACTTC,CATGTGGTREQYF
NA,TRBJ1-5,NA,14,TRBV19,TGTGCCAGTAGTATCGGGCTTACTAGAGAGCCCCAGCATTTT,CASSIGLTREPQHF
NA,TRBJ2-2,NA,15,TRBV6-5,TGTGCCAGCAGTTACTCGAGGCCCAACACCGGGGAGCTGTTTTTT,CASSYSRPNTGELFF
NA,TRBJ1-5,NA,14,TRBV30,TGTGCCTGGAGTGGTACAAATTACAATCAGCCCCAGCATTTT,CAWSGTNYNQPQHF
NA,TRBJ2-3,NA,14,TRBV5-6,TGTGCCAGCTTGGGGGGGGCCGGTACAGATACGCAGTATTTT,CASLGGAGTDTQYF
NA,TRBJ1-2,TRBD1,14,TRBV23-1,TGCGCCAGCAGTCATTACAGGACAGGAGGTGGCTACACCTTC,CASSHYRTGGGYTF
NA,TRBJ1-1,NA,13,TRBV19,TGTGCCAGTATTAAGGACCGGGGTTATGAAGCTTTCTTT,CASIKDRGYEAFF
once,TRBJ1-2,TRBD1,15,TRBV2,TGTGCCAGCAGTGAAGGGGGGGGACAGGACTATGGCTACACCTTC,CASSEGGGQDYGYTF
NA,TRBJ1-1,TRBD1,15,TRBV6-5,TGTGCCAGCAGTTCAAGTTTAGGACAGGGCACTGAAGCTTTCTTT,CASSSSLGQGTEAFF
NA,TRBJ2-7,NA,12,TRBV29-1,TGCAGCGTTGTAGCAGGGGTCCGAGAGCAGTACTTC,CSVVAGVREQYF